Each of the 23 T cell receptor beta chains below was sequenced from the same sample in a study of T cells after yellow fever vaccination. From the 5' RACE reads, TCRdb called clonotypes with MiXCR, one entry per CDR3 protein. Here the sample spans about 320,000 distinct CDR3 sequences, around 10% being singletons. The sequencing used CD4+ T cells sorted from PBMCs, collected 45 days after the yellow fever booster vaccination. These receptors were taken from a man between 18 and 29 years old who received the YFV17D yellow fever vaccine.

This chain links TRBV10-3 with TRBJ2-2, with 8 bases matching TRBD1. The germline V gene encodes CDR1 ENHRY and CDR2 SYGVKD. This CDR3 has 13 amino acids. V was clipped by 9 bases and J by 4 bases; unmatched bases: 4. CDR3 bases: TGTGCCATATCACAGGGGGGCACCGGGGAGCTGTTTTTT. Translated: CAISQGGTGELFF.

The V call is TRBV10-2, the J call TRBJ1-5, with D possibly being TRBD1 (5 bases). Germline V CDR1 and CDR2: WSHSY, SAAADI. Trimming took off 5 bases at V and 3 bases at J, with 8 bases between the two ends. The CDR3 loop spans 13 amino acids. The CDR3 bases are TGCGCCAGCAGTTGGGGCTACAATCAGCCCCAGCATTTT. It encodes CASSWGYNQPQHF.

This clonotype was found a few times. The chain uses TRBV27 and TRBJ2-3, with 9 bases lining up with TRBD2. Germline V gene sequence: CDR1 MNHEY, CDR2 SMNVEV (reference sequence). The CDR3 loop spans 16 amino acids. Unmatched junction bases numbered 8, after V lost 2 bases and J lost 5 bases. The CDR3 is CASSLRRGGPIDTQYF. The CDR3 DNA is TGTGCCAGCAGTTTAAGGCGGGGGGGCCCTATAGATACGCAGTATTTT.

This clonotype showed up just a few times. The chain combines TRBV18 with TRBJ1-1; D gene uncertain. V gave up 6 bases and J gave up 5 bases, with 13 bases separating them. This CDR3 has 13 residues. Germline V gene data show CDR1 as KGHSH and CDR2 as LQKENI. The CDR3 region has the DNA TGTGCCAGCTCCCTGGAGTCACGGACTGAAGCTTTCTTT. Translation gives CASSLESRTEAFF.

The chain joins TRBV20-1 to TRBJ2-5, with TRBD2 matching over 11 bases. The CDR3 has 15 amino acids. The junction had 6 bases not matched to a gene; V was cut back by 3 bases and J by 3 bases. Germline CDR1 DFQATT, CDR2 SNEGSKA (reference sequence). CDR3 sequence reads: CSASYSGGAEETQYF. CDR3 nucleotides: TGCAGTGCTAGTTATAGCGGGGGGGCAGAAGAGACCCAGTACTTC.

In DNA, the CDR3 is TGTGCCAGCAGGCGCCGGGGCAGGGGGCTGAGTACGAACACTGAAGCTTTCTTT. Its translation is CASRRRGRGLSTNTEAFF. This chain uses TRBV12-3 or TRBV12-4 with TRBJ1-1; TRBD1 matches at 8 bases. The CDR3 runs 18 residues. V shed 6 bases, J shed 1 base, and the junction held 16 bases outside the gene matches.

This clonotype occurred a few times. The V and J genes are TRBV6-6 and TRBJ2-4, with TRBD2 matching 9 bases. V lost 0 bases and J lost 9; bases outside the gene matches: 9. The CDR3 is made up of 16 amino acids. CDR1 and CDR2 (germline): MNHNY, SVGAGI (reference sequence). CDR3: CASSYSTRGGGVIQYF. The CDR3 nucleotides are TGTGCCAGCAGTTACTCCACGCGGGGGGGAGGAGTCATTCAGTACTTC.

This clonotype was seen only a few times. J is TRBJ2-2 and V is TRBV7-2; 7 bases map to TRBD1. CDR3 length equals 15 residues. Germline CDR1 and CDR2: SGHTA and FQGNSA. Trimming at V came to 5 bases and at J to 4 bases, leaving 7 bases not matched to a gene. The CDR3 loop is CASSADRVGTGELFF. The CDR3 nucleotides are TGTGCCAGCAGCGCCGACAGGGTCGGCACCGGGGAGCTGTTTTTT.

This clonotype was seen repeatedly, ten times or more. The chain is built from TRBV7-2 and TRBJ2-3; tentative D call: TRBD2 (6 bases). The V and J ends lost 5 bases and 0 bases respectively, with 21 bases between them. The V gene's germline CDR1 is SGHTA and CDR2 FQGNSA. There are 18 residues in the CDR3. CDR3 DNA sequence: TGTGCCAGCAGCCGGGGGACCACAGGTGGGGCGAGCACAGATACGCAGTATTTT. Encoded protein: CASSRGTTGGASTDTQYF.

There are a few counts of this clonotype. V usage is TRBV7-3 and J usage is TRBJ1-1; TRBD1 agrees at 7 bases. Trimming took 5 bases from V and 3 from J; bases not matched to a gene: 9. The CDR3 contains 15 residues. Germline CDR1 reads SGHTA; CDR2 reads FQGTGA. The CDR3 region is CASSVTGDLDTEAFF. The CDR3 region has the DNA TGTGCCAGCAGCGTCACAGGGGACTTGGACACTGAAGCTTTCTTT.

This clonotype was seen a few times. This chain links TRBV4-3 with TRBJ2-4; D gene ambiguous. The V end lost 0 bases, the J end lost 0 bases, and 9 bases lay between the germline ends. Germline V gives CDR1 LGHNA, CDR2 YSLEER. The CDR3 has 16 amino acids. This CDR3 reads CASSQENSLAKNIQYF. As DNA, the CDR3 is TGCGCCAGCAGCCAAGAAAACAGTCTAGCCAAAAACATTCAGTACTTC.

This clonotype was recorded at least ten times. The chain links TRBV4-2 to TRBJ2-7; D may be TRBD2 (6 bases). V dropped 5 bases and J dropped 6 bases, with 14 bases sitting between them. This CDR3 spans 13 amino acids. The germline V gene has CDR1 LGHNA and CDR2 YNFKEQ. The CDR3 sequence is CASSLGEAGEQYF. The DNA of the CDR3 is TGTGCCAGCAGCTTAGGGGAGGCGGGCGAGCAGTACTTC.

This clonotype has a handful of counts. V and J are TRBV7-3 and TRBJ2-2, with D perhaps given as TRBD1 or TRBD2 (6 bases each). CDR1 is SGHTA, CDR2 FQGTGA, per germline. V lost 0 bases and J lost 6, with 14 bases in between. The CDR3 totals 16 residues. This CDR3 reads CASSLTGGVSPGELFF. The CDR3 nucleotides are TGTGCCAGCAGCTTAACGGGGGGCGTTTCCCCCGGGGAGCTGTTTTTT.

This clonotype was counted a few times. The chain recombines TRBV20-1 with TRBJ1-1, with a weak D call TRBD1 (6 bases). Germline V lookup: CDR1 DFQATT, CDR2 SNEGSKA (reference sequence). The CDR3 runs 11 residues. Here the CDR3 reads CRTPGDTEAFF. Written as DNA, the CDR3 is TGCAGGACCCCAGGGGACACTGAAGCTTTCTTT.

This clonotype was counted between two and nine times. This chain uses TRBV7-8 with TRBJ2-7; D possibly corresponds to TRBD1 (6 bases). Germline V gene sequence: CDR1 SGHVS, CDR2 FQNEAQ. The CDR3 has 15 amino acids. V shed 4 bases and J shed 5 bases, with 18 bases lying between them. The CDR3 loop reads CASSSNRAGRDEQYF. The DNA for the CDR3 is TGTGCCAGCAGCTCAAACAGGGCTGGCAGGGACGAGCAGTACTTC. Complete variable domain (other parts from reference TRBV7-8 and TRBJ2-7): GAGVSQSPRYKVAKRGQDVALRCDPISGHVSLFWYQQALGQGPEFLTYFQNEAQLDKSGLPSDRFFAERPEGSVSTLKIQRTQQEDSAVYLCASSSNRAGRDEQYFGPGTRLTVT.

This clonotype was observed a handful of times. The genes are TRBV7-2 and TRBJ2-2; the D is unclear. This CDR3 has 15 residues. The ends were cut back, 1 base at V and 1 base at J, with 7 bases in the middle. Germline-derived CDR1 and CDR2 are SGHTA and FQGNSA. The CDR3 region has the DNA TGTGCCAGCAGCTTAGTTCAGGAGAACACCGGGGAGCTGTTTTTT. This encodes CASSLVQENTGELFF.

This clonotype was observed many times. V gene TRBV20-1 combines with J gene TRBJ2-3; D uncertain. Per the germline V gene, CDR1 is DFQATT and CDR2 is SNEGSKA (reference sequence). The CDR3 is 14 residues long. The V and J ends lost 6 bases and 0 bases respectively, with 13 bases between them. The CDR3 region has the DNA TGCAGTGCCCCGCCTCACCCTAGCACAGATACGCAGTATTTT. Translating it yields CSAPPHPSTDTQYF.

This clonotype was seen only a few times. The chain carries TRBV7-6 and TRBJ2-7, with 8 bases identical to TRBD1. V lost 4 bases and J lost 4; bases outside the gene matches: 3. Per germline, CDR1 SGHVS and CDR2 FNYEAQ. CDR3 length: 13 amino acids. For the CDR3, the DNA is TGTGCCAGCAGCTGGGGGACAGGATACGAGCAGTACGTC. This sequence encodes CASSWGTGYEQYV.

This clonotype has ten or more counts. The J gene is TRBJ1-1, the V gene TRBV12-3 or TRBV12-4; D is undetermined. The V gene lost 4 bases and the J gene lost 2 bases, with 2 bases spanning the gap. CDR3 size: 11 residues. The CDR3 DNA reads as TGTGCCAGCAGTTCTAACACTGAAGCTTTCTTT. It specifies CASSSNTEAFF.

This clonotype appeared a few times. The genes are TRBV28 and TRBJ2-5, with TRBD2 matching over 8 bases. Per the germline V gene, CDR1 is MDHEN and CDR2 is SYDVKM. V was clipped by 7 bases and J by 5 bases; unmatched bases: 9. The CDR3 contains 14 residues. CDR3 residues: CASKSSGSFETQYF. CDR3 nucleotide sequence: TGTGCCAGCAAGTCTAGCGGGTCTTTCGAGACCCAGTACTTC.

This clonotype has at least ten counts. The chain links TRBV21-1 to TRBJ2-1; the DNA was not compared with TRBD1, the D call given in the table. TRBV21-1 has pseudogene status. The CDR3 sequence is 18 residues long. The CDR3 reads CASSRRFGAGDSYNEQFF. CDR3 bases: TGTGCCAGCAGCCGCCGATTTGGGGCGGGGGACTCCTACAATGAGCAGTTCTTC.

A few counts support this clonotype. The chain combines TRBV7-8 with TRBJ2-2, with 8 bases identical to TRBD2. The CDR3 runs 15 residues. Germline V gene sequence: CDR1 SGHVS, CDR2 FQNEAQ. V gave up 3 bases and J gave up 6 bases; unmatched junction bases: 6. This CDR3 is CASSFGGAVPGELFF. In DNA, the CDR3 is TGTGCCAGCAGCTTCGGGGGGGCTGTCCCCGGGGAGCTGTTTTTT.

This clonotype was picked up a small number of times. The V and J genes are TRBV19 and TRBJ2-1; 10 nucleotides agree with TRBD2. V lost 6 bases and J lost 8; bases outside the gene matches: 10. Germline lookup yields CDR1 LNHDA and CDR2 SQIVND (reference sequence). The length of the CDR3 is 15 residues. Here the CDR3 reads CASSPQAGGPHEQFF. The DNA of the CDR3 is TGTGCCAGTAGCCCCCAAGCGGGGGGGCCCCATGAGCAGTTCTTC.